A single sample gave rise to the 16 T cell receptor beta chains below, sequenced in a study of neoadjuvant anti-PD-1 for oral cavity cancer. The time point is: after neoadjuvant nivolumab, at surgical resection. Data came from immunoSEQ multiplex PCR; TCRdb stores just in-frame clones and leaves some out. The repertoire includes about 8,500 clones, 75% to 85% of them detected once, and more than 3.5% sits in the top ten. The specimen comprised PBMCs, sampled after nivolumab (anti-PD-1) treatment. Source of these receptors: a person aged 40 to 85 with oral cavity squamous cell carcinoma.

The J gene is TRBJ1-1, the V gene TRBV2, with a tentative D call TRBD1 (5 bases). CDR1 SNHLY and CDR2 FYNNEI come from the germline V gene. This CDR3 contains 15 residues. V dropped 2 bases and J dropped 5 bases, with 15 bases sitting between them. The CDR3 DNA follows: TGTGCCAGCAGTGAATTGGGGGGTCCGACGACTGAAGCTTTCTTT. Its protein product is CASSELGGPTTEAFF.

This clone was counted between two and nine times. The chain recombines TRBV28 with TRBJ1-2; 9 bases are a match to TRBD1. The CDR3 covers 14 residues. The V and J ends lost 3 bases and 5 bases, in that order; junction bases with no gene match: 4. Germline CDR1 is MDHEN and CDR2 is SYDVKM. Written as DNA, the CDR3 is TGTGCCAGCAGTTTGACGACAGGGGGTTATGGCTACACCTTC. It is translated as CASSLTTGGYGYTF.

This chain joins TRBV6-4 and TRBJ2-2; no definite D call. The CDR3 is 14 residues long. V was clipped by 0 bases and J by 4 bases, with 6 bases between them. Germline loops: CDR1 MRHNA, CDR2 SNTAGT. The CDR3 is CASSDSFSTGELFF. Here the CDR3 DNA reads TGTGCCAGCAGTGACTCATTTTCCACCGGGGAGCTGTTTTTT.

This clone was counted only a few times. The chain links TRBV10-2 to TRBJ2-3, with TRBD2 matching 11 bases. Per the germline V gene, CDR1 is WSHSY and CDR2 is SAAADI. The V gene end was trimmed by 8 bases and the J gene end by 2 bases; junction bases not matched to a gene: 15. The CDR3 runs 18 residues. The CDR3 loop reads CASAPPGELAGDTDTQYF. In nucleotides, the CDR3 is TGCGCCAGCGCCCCCCCCGGAGAACTAGCGGGAGACACAGATACGCAGTATTTT.

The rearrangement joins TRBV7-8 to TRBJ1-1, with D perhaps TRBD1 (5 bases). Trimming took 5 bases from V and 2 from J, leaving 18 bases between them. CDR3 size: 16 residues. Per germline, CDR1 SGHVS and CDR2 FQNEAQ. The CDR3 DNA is TGTGCCAGCAGCCTACGGGACGGGTCCTTAAACACTGAAGCTTTCTTT. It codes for CASSLRDGSLNTEAFF.

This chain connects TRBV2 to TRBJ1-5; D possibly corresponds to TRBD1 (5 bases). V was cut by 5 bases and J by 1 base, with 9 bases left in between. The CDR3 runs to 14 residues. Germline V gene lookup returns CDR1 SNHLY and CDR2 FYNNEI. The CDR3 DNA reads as TGTGCCAGCAGTTGGCAGGGAAGCAATCAGCCCCAGCATTTT. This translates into CASSWQGSNQPQHF.

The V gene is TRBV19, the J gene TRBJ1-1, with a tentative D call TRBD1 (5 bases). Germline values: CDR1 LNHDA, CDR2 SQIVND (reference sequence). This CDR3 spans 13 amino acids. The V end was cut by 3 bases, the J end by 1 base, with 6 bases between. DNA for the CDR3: TGTGCCAGTAGTATGGGGACGAACACTGAAGCTTTCTTT. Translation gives CASSMGTNTEAFF.

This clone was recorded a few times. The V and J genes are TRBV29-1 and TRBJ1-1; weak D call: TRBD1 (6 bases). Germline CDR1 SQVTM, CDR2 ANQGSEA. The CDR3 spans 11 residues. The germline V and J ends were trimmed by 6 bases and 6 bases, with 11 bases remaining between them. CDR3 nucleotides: TGCAGCGTCCCAGGGGTCGCTGAAGCTTTCTTT. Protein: CSVPGVAEAFF.

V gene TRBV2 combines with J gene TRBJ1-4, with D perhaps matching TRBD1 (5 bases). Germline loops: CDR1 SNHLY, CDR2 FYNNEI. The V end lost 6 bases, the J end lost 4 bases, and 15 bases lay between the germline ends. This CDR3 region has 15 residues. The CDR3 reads CASREGSSNNEKLFF. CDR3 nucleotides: TGTGCCAGCAGAGAGGGGTCTTCGAATAATGAAAAACTGTTTTTT.

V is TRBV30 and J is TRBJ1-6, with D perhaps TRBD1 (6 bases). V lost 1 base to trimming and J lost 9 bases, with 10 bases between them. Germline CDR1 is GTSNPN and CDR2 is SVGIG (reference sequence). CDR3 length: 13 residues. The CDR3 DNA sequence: TGTGCCTGGAGTGAGGGGGGCAGTTCACCCCTCCACTTT. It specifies CAWSEGGSSPLHF. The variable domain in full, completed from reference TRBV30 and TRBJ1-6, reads SQTIHQWPATLVQPVGSPLSLECTVEGTSNPNLYWYRQAAGRGLQLLFYSVGIGQISSEVPQNLSASRPQDRQFILSSKKLLLSDSGFYLCAWSEGGSSPLHFGNGTRLTVT.

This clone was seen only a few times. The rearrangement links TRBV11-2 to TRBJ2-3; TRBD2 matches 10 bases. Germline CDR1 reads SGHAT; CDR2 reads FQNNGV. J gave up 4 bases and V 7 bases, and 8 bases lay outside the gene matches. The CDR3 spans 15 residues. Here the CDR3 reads CASTKLAGAADTQYF. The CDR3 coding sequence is TGTGCCAGCACTAAGCTAGCGGGAGCAGCAGATACGCAGTATTTT.

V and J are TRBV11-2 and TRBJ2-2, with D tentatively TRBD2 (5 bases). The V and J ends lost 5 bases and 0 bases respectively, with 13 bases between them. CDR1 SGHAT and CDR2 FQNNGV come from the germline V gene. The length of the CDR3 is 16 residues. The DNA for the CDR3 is TGTGCCAGCAGCGCCTTAGCGCCCGCGAACACCGGGGAGCTGTTTTTT. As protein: CASSALAPANTGELFF.

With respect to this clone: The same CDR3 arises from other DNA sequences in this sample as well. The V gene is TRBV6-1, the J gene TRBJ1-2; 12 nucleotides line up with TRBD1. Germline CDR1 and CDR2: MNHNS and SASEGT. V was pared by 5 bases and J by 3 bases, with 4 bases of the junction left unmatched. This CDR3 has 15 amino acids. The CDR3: CASSIGTGGDYGYTF. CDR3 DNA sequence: TGTGCCAGCAGTATCGGGACAGGGGGCGACTATGGCTACACCTTC.

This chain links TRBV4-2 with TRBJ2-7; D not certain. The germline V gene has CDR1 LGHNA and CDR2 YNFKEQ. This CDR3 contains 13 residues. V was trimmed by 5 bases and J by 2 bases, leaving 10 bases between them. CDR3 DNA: TGTGCCAGCAGCGCCGGTTATCCCTACGAGCAGTACTTC. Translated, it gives CASSAGYPYEQYF.

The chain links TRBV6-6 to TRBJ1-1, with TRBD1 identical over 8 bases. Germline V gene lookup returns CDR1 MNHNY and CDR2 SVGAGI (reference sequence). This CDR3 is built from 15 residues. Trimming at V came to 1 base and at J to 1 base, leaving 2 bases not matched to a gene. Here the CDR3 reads CASSYLQGGNTEAFF. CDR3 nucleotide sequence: TGTGCCAGCAGTTACTTACAGGGGGGGAACACTGAAGCTTTCTTT.

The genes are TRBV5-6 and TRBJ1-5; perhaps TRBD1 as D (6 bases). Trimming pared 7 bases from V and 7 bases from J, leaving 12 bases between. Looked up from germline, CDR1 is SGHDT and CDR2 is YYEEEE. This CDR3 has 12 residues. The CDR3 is CASGGFGQPQHF. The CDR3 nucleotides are TGTGCCAGCGGGGGCTTCGGGCAGCCCCAGCATTTT.